Each of the 20 T cell receptor beta chains below was sequenced from the same sample in a study of blood T cell repertoires in COVID-19. Repertoires were generated with immunoSEQ multiplex PCR, while TCRdb's copy carries only in-frame clones and drops some. The top ten clones hold roughly 0.9% of a sample with 150,000 to 200,000 clones, around nine tenths of them seen once. The sequenced sample was peripheral blood. The receptor source for this set is a woman aged 18 to 35 who had recovered from COVID-19.

The chain employs TRBV2 and TRBJ2-2; TRBD1 matches at 7 bases. The CDR3 totals 15 residues. The V and J ends lost 6 bases and 3 bases, in that order; junction bases with no gene match: 7. The germline CDR1 and CDR2 sequences are SNHLY and FYNNEI. The CDR3 DNA reads as TGTGCCAGCAGGTACAGGGGTAGGGACACCGGGGAGCTGTTTTTT. Translating it yields CASRYRGRDTGELFF.

The chain uses TRBV23-1 and TRBJ2-2; D may be TRBD1 (6 bases). TRBV23-1 is marked as an open reading frame, function uncertain. The V gene lost 9 bases and the J gene lost 8 bases, with 25 bases spanning the gap. This CDR3 is built from 16 residues. This chain's CDR3 is CARYPLMTGVSGELFF. The CDR3 coding sequence is TGCGCCAGATATCCCCTGATGACAGGCGTCTCTGGGGAGCTGTTTTTT.

This sequence joins TRBV25-1 and TRBJ2-1, with 11 positions matching TRBD2. CDR1 is MGHDK, CDR2 SYGVNS, per germline. This CDR3 contains 15 residues. Trimming cost V 7 bases and J 7 bases; bases outside gene matches: 9. The chain's CDR3 is CASTLAGGPGNEQFF. For the CDR3, the DNA is TGTGCCAGCACTTTAGCGGGAGGGCCAGGGAATGAGCAGTTCTTC. The full variable domain, with the rest looked up from reference TRBV25-1 and TRBJ2-1, is EADIYQTPRYLVIGTGKKITLECSQTMGHDKMYWYQQDPGMELHLIHYSYGVNSTEKGDLSSESTVSRIRTEHFPLTLESARPSHTSQYLCASTLAGGPGNEQFFGPGTRLTVL.

Turning to this clone: One base away lies a much larger clone, so this may be a sequencing read error. The rearrangement joins TRBV7-2 to TRBJ1-5; TRBD1 matches at 7 bases. After removal of 4 bases from V and 4 bases from J, the junction contained 1 base not matched to a gene. Germline V gives CDR1 SGHTA, CDR2 FQGNSA. This CDR3 is 13 amino acids long. The CDR3 reads CASSSDRNQPQHF. CDR3 DNA: TGTGCCAGCAGCTCGGACAGGAATCAGCCCCAGCATTTT.

The genes are TRBV6-5 and TRBJ2-7, with TRBD2 identical over 10 bases. The germline gives CDR1 MNHEY, CDR2 SVGAGI. This CDR3 comprises 15 residues. J was trimmed by 4 bases and V by 5 bases; bases with no gene match: 8. CDR3 region: CASSPISGRAYEQYV. CDR3 nucleotide sequence: TGTGCCAGCAGTCCCATCAGCGGGAGGGCTTACGAGCAGTACGTC.

This clone was seen just once. The chain couples TRBV7-9 to TRBJ2-6; TRBD1 agrees at 9 bases. The CDR3 loop spans 16 amino acids. CDR1 SEHNR and CDR2 FQNEAQ come from the germline V gene (reference sequence). Losses at the gene ends were 5 bases for V and 2 bases for J; bases not matched to a gene: 4. CDR3 nucleotides: TGTGCCAGCAGCGGGGGACAGGGTACTGGGGCCAACGTCCTGACTTTC. Its translation: CASSGGQGTGANVLTF.

The chain joins TRBV5-1 to TRBJ2-2, with D possibly matching TRBD1 (6 bases). Trimming pared 4 bases from V and 4 bases from J, leaving 11 bases between. The germline gives CDR1 SGHRS, CDR2 YFSETQ. The CDR3 runs to 14 residues. CDR3 nucleotide sequence: TGCGCCAGCAGCGTCGGACAGACCACCGGGGAGCTGTTTTTT. Translating gives CASSVGQTTGELFF.

The chain carries TRBV7-6 and TRBJ2-5; perhaps TRBD1 as D (5 bases). The CDR3 has 15 residues. Germline V gene lookup returns CDR1 SGHVS and CDR2 FNYEAQ. Between the trimmed V and J ends, which lost 1 base and 5 bases, there was a span of 14 bases. The CDR3 DNA sequence: TGTGCCAGCAGCTTAGACAATGCAGGGTGGGAGACCCAGTACTTC. As protein: CASSLDNAGWETQYF.

The rearrangement joins TRBV19 to TRBJ2-1; 12 nucleotides align to TRBD2. CDR1 and CDR2 from the germline V gene are LNHDA and SQIVND (reference sequence). The CDR3 covers 16 residues. Germline trimming cut 1 base from V and 3 bases from J; bases unmatched to any gene: 1. The CDR3 nucleotides read TGTGCCAGTAGTATAGGACTAGCGGGGGTCTACAATGAGCAGTTCTTC. Its translation: CASSIGLAGVYNEQFF.

The rearrangement links TRBV6-5 to TRBJ2-5; 15 bases map to TRBD2. V lost 8 bases to trimming and J lost 5 bases; unmatched junction nucleotides: 6. The CDR3 runs 15 residues. Germline V CDR1 and CDR2: MNHEY, SVGAGI. Written as DNA, the CDR3 is TGTGCCAGCTTAGGACTAGCGGGGGGGCTTGAGACCCAGTACTTC. Protein sequence: CASLGLAGGLETQYF.

This clone showed up just a few times. The chain couples TRBV4-1 to TRBJ1-5; a possible D gene is TRBD1 (6 bases). This CDR3 is built from 14 residues. V lost 3 bases, J lost 7 bases, and 13 bases lay in between. The germline CDR1 and CDR2 sequences are MGHRA and YSYEKL. As DNA, the CDR3 is TGCGCCAGCAGCCAGTACAGGGTTCGGCAGCCCCAGCATTTT. Its translation is CASSQYRVRQPQHF.

This sequence joins TRBV11-2 and TRBJ1-4; D remains unclear. Per germline, CDR1 SGHAT and CDR2 FQNNGV. Deletions cut 3 bases from V and 0 bases from J, with 8 bases between. The CDR3 sequence is 15 residues long. As DNA, the CDR3 is TGTGCCAGCAGCTTCGGAGTTGCAACTAATGAAAAACTGTTTTTT. This encodes CASSFGVATNEKLFF.

J is TRBJ2-7 and V is TRBV7-9, with a tentative D call TRBD1 (6 bases). Germline lookup yields CDR1 SEHNR and CDR2 FQNEAQ (reference sequence). V gave up 0 bases and J gave up 0 bases, with 9 bases separating them. The CDR3 runs 15 residues. CDR3 coding DNA: TGTGCCAGCAGCTTAGCCCCGGACAGCTCCTACGAGCAGTACTTC. Protein: CASSLAPDSSYEQYF.

Note on this clone: The same CDR3 is also encoded by other DNA sequences in this sample. V and J are TRBV4-1 and TRBJ1-5; D is perhaps TRBD1 (6 bases). Germline values: CDR1 MGHRA, CDR2 YSYEKL. There are 15 residues in the CDR3. V lost 1 base, J lost 2 bases, and 9 bases lay in between. CDR3 loop: CASSQGGGGNQPQHF. CDR3 nucleotide sequence: TGCGCCAGCAGCCAAGGAGGGGGTGGCAATCAGCCCCAGCATTTT.

This rearrangement joins TRBV3-1 (or the pseudogene TRBV3-2) to TRBJ1-2; TRBD1 is a possible D gene (5 bases). CDR1 and CDR2 (germline): LGHDT, YNNKEL (reference sequence). With 0 bases removed from V and 8 bases from J, the gap between germline ends came to 10 bases. This CDR3 is 13 amino acids long. The CDR3 protein is CASSQEVGLGYTF. The CDR3 DNA sequence: TGTGCCAGCAGCCAAGAAGTGGGACTCGGCTACACCTTC.

Comment on this clone: This CDR3 is also generated by other DNA sequences in the sample. This chain joins TRBV19 and TRBJ1-5; TRBD1 aligns across 11 bases. CDR3 size: 15 residues. Unmatched junction bases numbered 3, after V lost 7 bases and J lost 1 base. Germline-derived CDR1 and CDR2 are LNHDA and SQIVND (reference sequence). CDR3 in DNA: TGTGCCAGTACGGACAGGGGGCTGAGCAATCAGCCCCAGCATTTT. Residues: CASTDRGLSNQPQHF.

The chain carries TRBV5-6 and TRBJ2-7, with a possible D match to TRBD1 (6 bases). Germline V gene data show CDR1 as SGHDT and CDR2 as YYEEEE. The V and J ends lost 6 bases and 4 bases respectively, with 17 bases between them. The CDR3 extends over 14 amino acids. CDR3 sequence: CASNTRTVKYEQYF. DNA of the CDR3: TGTGCCAGCAACACCCGGACAGTTAAATACGAGCAGTACTTC.

J is TRBJ1-1 and V is TRBV11-2; D might be TRBD1 (5 bases). The CDR3 has 18 amino acids. V lost 2 bases to trimming and J lost 0 bases, with 19 bases between them. Germline V CDR1 and CDR2: SGHAT, FQNNGV. CDR3 in amino acids: CASSLFLRRGFLNTEAFF. Written as DNA, the CDR3 is TGTGCCAGCAGCTTATTCCTGCGACGGGGGTTTTTGAACACTGAAGCTTTCTTT.

The V call is TRBV18, the J call TRBJ1-4, with 8 nucleotides matching TRBD1. This CDR3 is built from 17 residues. J was trimmed by 0 bases and V by 4 bases; bases with no gene match: 7. From germline, CDR1 is KGHSH and CDR2 LQKENI. CDR3 loop: CASSHGTGGATNEKLFF. The CDR3 DNA sequence: TGTGCCAGCTCACACGGGACAGGCGGTGCAACTAATGAAAAACTGTTTTTT.

The chain combines TRBV6-2 or TRBV6-3 with TRBJ1-4; unclear D gene. This CDR3 has 15 amino acids. Trimming took 5 bases from V and 8 from J, leaving 18 bases between them. Germline V lookup: CDR1 MNHEY, CDR2 SVGEGT. The chain's CDR3 is CASSPTVGEGEKLFF. CDR3 sequence (DNA): TGTGCCAGCAGTCCCACGGTGGGAGAGGGCGAAAAACTGTTTTTT.